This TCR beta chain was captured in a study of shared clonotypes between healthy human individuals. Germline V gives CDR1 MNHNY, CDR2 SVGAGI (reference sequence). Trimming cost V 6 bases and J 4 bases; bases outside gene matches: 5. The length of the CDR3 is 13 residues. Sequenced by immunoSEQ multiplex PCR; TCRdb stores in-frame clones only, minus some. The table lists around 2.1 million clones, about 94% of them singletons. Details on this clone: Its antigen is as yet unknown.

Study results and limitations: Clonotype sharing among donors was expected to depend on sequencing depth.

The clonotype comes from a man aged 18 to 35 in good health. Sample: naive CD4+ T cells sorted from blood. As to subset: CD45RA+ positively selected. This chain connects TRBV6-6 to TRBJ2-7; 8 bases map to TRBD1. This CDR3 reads CASSLGQVYEQYF. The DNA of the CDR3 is TGTGCCAGCAGCCTGGGACAGGTATACGAGCAGTACTTC.